These 2 T cell receptor beta chains originate from one sample sequenced in a study of T cell responses to AZD1222 COVID-19 vaccine (dated by TCRdb to the early 2020s). Explained via the paper, the time point label denotes: baseline before first vaccination. Library generation was performed with the immunoSEQ multiplex PCR assay. The immuneACCESS repertoire file appears here via TCRdb, limited to in-frame rearrangements. These files lack a portion of the clones; in checked studies, under half of the deficit traces to unresolved V genes, and the cause of the others is not known. The sample table shows about 150,000 clones, and roughly nine tenths are seen once. The ten largest clonotypes hold 1.4% of the sample. Specimen: peripheral blood, collected on day 0 of AZD1222 vaccination. The receptor source for this set is an adult in good health.

This chain links TRBV28 with TRBJ2-7, with 12 nucleotides matching TRBD2. CDR3 length equals 16 residues. The junction had 6 bases not matched to a gene; V was cut back by 4 bases and J by 2 bases. Germline CDR1 reads MDHEN; CDR2 reads SYDVKM. The CDR3 is CASSSLTSGGPYEQYF. The CDR3, as DNA: TGTGCCAGCAGTTCCCTGACTAGCGGGGGTCCCTACGAGCAGTACTTC.

This sequence joins TRBV7-9 and TRBJ1-5; 7 nucleotides align to TRBD1. Trimming took 3 bases from V and 3 from J; bases not matched to a gene: 8. The CDR3 length is 16 residues. Germline V gene lookup returns CDR1 SEHNR and CDR2 FQNEAQ (reference sequence). The CDR3 reads CASSFGQVGDNQPQHF. The CDR3 coding sequence is TGTGCCAGCAGCTTCGGACAGGTTGGTGACAATCAGCCCCAGCATTTT.